These T cell receptor beta chains were read from a single sample in a study of cytomegalovirus exposure and HLA in healthy donors. Sequencing used immunoSEQ multiplex PCR; TCRdb keeps in-frame clones, though not all of them. The table has roughly 100,000 clones, roughly 85% seen once. What was sequenced was PBMCs. Source of these receptors: a woman aged 40 to 55 in good health and CMV-seronegative. CDR3s include the opening cysteine and the closing phenylalanine or tryptophan. A D gene is named only where the DNA matches it firmly.

CDR3 length: 15
D gene: -
J gene: TRBJ2-6
V gene: TRBV6-5
CDR3 protein: CASSYQGTGANVLTF
CDR3 DNA: TGTGCCAGCAGTTACCAGGGAACCGGGGCCAACGTCCTGACTTTC

CDR3 length: 18
D gene: TRBD2
J gene: TRBJ2-7
V gene: TRBV7-2
CDR3 protein: CASSFLAYSAGDLYEQYF
CDR3 DNA: TGTGCCAGCAGCTTCCTCGCGTATTCGGCGGGGGACCTTTACGAGCAGTACTTC

CDR3 length: 15
D gene: -
J gene: TRBJ1-5
V gene: TRBV5-6
CDR3 protein: CASSLSGNSNQPQHF
CDR3 DNA: TGTGCCAGCAGCTTATCAGGGAATAGCAATCAGCCCCAGCATTTT

CDR3 length: 13
D gene: -
J gene: TRBJ1-2
V gene: TRBV7-6
CDR3 protein: CASSLAVGDGYTF
CDR3 DNA: TGTGCCAGCAGCTTAGCGGTTGGAGATGGCTACACCTTC

CDR3 length: 18
D gene: -
J gene: TRBJ1-5
V gene: TRBV13
CDR3 protein: CASSLPNSSRLSNQPQHF
CDR3 DNA: TGTGCCAGCAGCTTACCTAATTCGTCCCGACTTAGCAATCAGCCCCAGCATTTT

CDR3 length: 15
D gene: -
J gene: TRBJ1-2
V gene: TRBV9
CDR3 protein: CASSLRQDYNYGYTF
CDR3 DNA: TGTGCCAGCAGCCTCCGGCAGGATTATAACTATGGCTACACCTTC

CDR3 length: 14
D gene: TRBD1
J gene: TRBJ2-2
V gene: TRBV5-1
CDR3 protein: CASSSYRGTGELFF
CDR3 DNA: TGCGCCAGCAGCTCCTACAGGGGCACCGGGGAGCTGTTTTTT

CDR3 length: 15
D gene: -
J gene: TRBJ2-2
V gene: TRBV2
CDR3 protein: CASSPLGGGAGELFF
CDR3 DNA: TGTGCCAGCAGTCCTTTAGGAGGGGGGGCCGGGGAGCTGTTTTTT

CDR3 length: 14
D gene: TRBD1
J gene: TRBJ2-3
V gene: TRBV11-3
CDR3 protein: CASSLGQGADTQYF
CDR3 DNA: TGTGCCAGCAGCTTAGGCCAGGGGGCAGATACGCAGTATTTT

CDR3 length: 16
D gene: -
J gene: TRBJ1-1
V gene: TRBV19
CDR3 protein: CASSIVGQPMNTEAFF
CDR3 DNA: TGTGCCAGTAGTATAGTTGGACAGCCCATGAACACTGAAGCTTTCTTT